This T cell receptor beta chain was observed in a study of shared clonotypes between healthy human individuals. Positively selected for CCR7, the CD45RO-negative cells used as naive CD8 cells excluded terminally differentiated effector memory CD45RA+ cells. Study-wide points: Naive subsets generally had larger estimated richness than memory subsets. Sampling covered nothing but blood. Tissue TCR repertoires likely differ from those found in blood.

For this clone: Its antigen remains unknown.

Sequencing was at deep level. It was across several immunoSEQ plates that each subset's genomic DNA was evenly split. This table comes from immunoSEQ multiplex PCR, and its TCRdb copy is limited to in-frame clones, with some not included. The sample holds a few million clones, roughly 93% seen once. Germline V CDR1 and CDR2: SEHNR, FQNEAQ (reference sequence). This CDR3 spans 14 amino acids. Trimming removed 3 bases from V and 0 bases from J, with 9 bases in between. Sequencing was done on a sample of naive CD8+ T cells from PBMCs. V and J are TRBV7-9 and TRBJ2-7; D is undetermined. This TCR was recovered from a man between 18 and 35 years old in good health. Some clones in this sample may be carry-over from other donors' samples. The CDR3 region is CASSFSGNSYEQYF. The CDR3 DNA follows: TGTGCCAGCAGCTTTTCAGGCAACTCCTACGAGCAGTACTTC.